Listed here are 4 T cell receptor beta chains from one sample, sequenced in a study of T-cell memory formation after mild COVID-19. TCRdb re-analysed the 5' RACE reads in MiXCR, keeping a single row per CDR3 protein. The table includes about 360,000 distinct CDR3 sequences, around 15% detected once. The sequenced sample was PBMCs or a T cell subset sorted from them (not recorded which). These receptors were taken from a man aged 18 to 35 who had mild COVID-19 (a few samples of this study predate the infection). Cell type and time point are not known.

The CDR3 bases are TGCAGTGCTAGAGTCGACCTCAATCAGCCCCAGCATTTT. This gives the protein CSARVDLNQPQHF. This chain links TRBV20-1 with TRBJ1-5; D gene uncertain. CDR1 is DFQATT, CDR2 SNEGSKA, per germline (reference sequence). Trimming shortened V by 1 base and J by 3 bases, and 7 bases separated the two germline ends. There are 13 residues in the CDR3.

Here the CDR3 reads CASSLGVSGYSNQPQHF. CDR3 in DNA: TGTGCCAGCAGCTTAGGAGTTTCAGGTTATAGCAATCAGCCCCAGCATTTT. The chain carries TRBV7-9 and TRBJ1-5, with no clear D. CDR1 and CDR2 (germline): SEHNR, FQNEAQ (reference sequence). This CDR3 is 17 amino acids long. Trimming pared 1 base from V and 0 bases from J, leaving 13 bases between.

This chain joins TRBV12-3 or TRBV12-4 and TRBJ2-1; 7 bases map to TRBD1. Unmatched junction bases numbered 6, after V lost 9 bases and J lost 4 bases. CDR3 length equals 13 residues. This CDR3 is CASGEGAYNEQFF. The CDR3 region has the DNA TGTGCCAGTGGAGAGGGGGCTTACAATGAGCAGTTCTTC.

DNA of the CDR3: TGCAGTTGTAACCCCGTTAGACAGGGAGAACTATACTATGGCTACACCTTC. Protein: CSCNPVRQGELYYGYTF. The V call is TRBV20-1, the J call TRBJ1-2, with 7 bases that match TRBD1. CDR1 and CDR2 from the germline V gene are DFQATT and SNEGSKA (reference sequence). Losses at the gene ends were 8 bases for V and 3 bases for J; bases not matched to a gene: 21. The CDR3 totals 17 residues.